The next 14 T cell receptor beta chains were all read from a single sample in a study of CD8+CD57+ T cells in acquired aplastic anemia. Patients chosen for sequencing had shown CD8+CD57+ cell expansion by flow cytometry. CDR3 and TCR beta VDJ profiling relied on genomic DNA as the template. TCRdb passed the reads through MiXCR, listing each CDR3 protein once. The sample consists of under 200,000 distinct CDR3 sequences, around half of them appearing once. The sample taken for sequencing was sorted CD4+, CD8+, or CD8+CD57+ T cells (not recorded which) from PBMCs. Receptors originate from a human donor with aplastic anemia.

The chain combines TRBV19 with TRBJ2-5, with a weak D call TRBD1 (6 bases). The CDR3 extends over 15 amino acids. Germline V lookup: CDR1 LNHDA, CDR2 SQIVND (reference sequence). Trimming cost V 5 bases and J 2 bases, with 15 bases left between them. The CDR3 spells CASSARSGQQETQYF. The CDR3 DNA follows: TGTGCCAGTAGTGCCCGGTCGGGACAACAAGAGACCCAGTACTTC.

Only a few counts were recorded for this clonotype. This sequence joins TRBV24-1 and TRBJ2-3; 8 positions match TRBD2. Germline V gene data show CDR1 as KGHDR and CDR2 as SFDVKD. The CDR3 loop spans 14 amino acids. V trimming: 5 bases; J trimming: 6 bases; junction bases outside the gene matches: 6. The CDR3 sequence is CATSVGTSSDTQYF. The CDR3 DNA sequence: TGTGCCACCAGTGTGGGGACTAGTTCCGATACGCAGTATTTT.

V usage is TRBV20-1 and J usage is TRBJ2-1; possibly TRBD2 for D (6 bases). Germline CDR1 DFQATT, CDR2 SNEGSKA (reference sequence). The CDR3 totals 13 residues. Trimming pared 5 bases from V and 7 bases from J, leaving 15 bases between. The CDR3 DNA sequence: TGCAGTGCTCACCACCGACTAGTAAATGAGCAGTTCTTC. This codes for CSAHHRLVNEQFF.

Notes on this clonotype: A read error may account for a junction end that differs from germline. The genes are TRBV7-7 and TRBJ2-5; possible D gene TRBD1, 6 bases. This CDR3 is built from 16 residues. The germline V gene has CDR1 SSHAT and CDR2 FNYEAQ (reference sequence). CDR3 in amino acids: CASSLVLSWGHETQYF. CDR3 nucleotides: TGTGCTAGCAGCTTAGTGCTCAGTTGGGGACACGAGACCCAGTACTTC. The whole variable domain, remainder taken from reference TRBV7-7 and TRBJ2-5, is GAGVSQSPRYKVTKRGQDVTLRCDPISSHATLYWYQQALGQGPEFLTYFNYEAQPDKSGLPSDRFSAERPEGSISTLTIQRTEQRDSAMYRCASSLVLSWGHETQYFGPGTRLLVL.

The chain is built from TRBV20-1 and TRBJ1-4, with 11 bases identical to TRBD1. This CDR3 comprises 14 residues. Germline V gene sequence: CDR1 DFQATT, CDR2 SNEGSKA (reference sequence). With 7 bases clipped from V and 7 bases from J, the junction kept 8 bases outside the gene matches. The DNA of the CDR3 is TGCAGTGGTGGGACAGGGGGAGGTGGTGAAAAACTGTTTTTT. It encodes CSGGTGGGGEKLFF.

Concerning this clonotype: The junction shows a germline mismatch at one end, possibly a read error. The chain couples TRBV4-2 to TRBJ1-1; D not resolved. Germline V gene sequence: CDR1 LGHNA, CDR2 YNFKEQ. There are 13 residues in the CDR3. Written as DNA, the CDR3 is TGTGCCGGCAGCCAAGAAGGGTACACTGAAGCTCTCTTT. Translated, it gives CAGSQEGYTEALF.

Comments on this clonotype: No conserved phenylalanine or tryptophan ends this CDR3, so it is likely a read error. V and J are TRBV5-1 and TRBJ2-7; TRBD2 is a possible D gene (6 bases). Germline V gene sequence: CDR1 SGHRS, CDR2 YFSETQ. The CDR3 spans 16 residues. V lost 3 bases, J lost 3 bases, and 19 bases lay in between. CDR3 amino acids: CASSSSRTTFGYEQYL. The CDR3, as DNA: TGCGCCAGCAGCTCATCTCGGACTACCTTTGGCTACGAGCAGTACCTC.

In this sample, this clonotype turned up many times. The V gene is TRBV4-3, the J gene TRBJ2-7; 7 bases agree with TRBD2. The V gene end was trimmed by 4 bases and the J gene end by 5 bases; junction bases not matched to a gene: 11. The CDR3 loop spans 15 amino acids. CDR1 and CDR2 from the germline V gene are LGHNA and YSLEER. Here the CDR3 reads CASSRVGRETDEQYF. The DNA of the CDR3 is TGCGCCAGCAGCCGGGTAGGGCGGGAGACAGACGAGCAGTACTTC.

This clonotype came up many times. The CDR3 is CASRAGGDTQYF. The CDR3 region has the DNA TGTGCCAGTAGAGCGGGAGGGGATACGCAGTATTTT. This sequence joins TRBV19 and TRBJ2-3, with 10 bases aligning to TRBD2. This CDR3 region has 12 residues. The J segment lost 6 bases and the V segment lost 6 bases, leaving 0 bases of the junction unmatched. Germline CDR1 is LNHDA and CDR2 is SQIVND (reference sequence).

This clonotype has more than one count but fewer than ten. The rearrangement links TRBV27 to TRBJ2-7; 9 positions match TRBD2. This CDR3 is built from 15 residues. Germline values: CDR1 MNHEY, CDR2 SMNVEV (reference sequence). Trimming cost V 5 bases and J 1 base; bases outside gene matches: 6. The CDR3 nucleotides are TGTGCCAGCAGTCCCATAGCGGGAGCATCCTACGAGCAGTACTTC. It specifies CASSPIAGASYEQYF.

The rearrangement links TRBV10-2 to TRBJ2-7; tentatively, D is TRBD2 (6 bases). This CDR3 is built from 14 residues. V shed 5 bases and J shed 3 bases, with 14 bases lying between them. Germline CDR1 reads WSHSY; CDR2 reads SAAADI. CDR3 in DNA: TGCGCCAGCAGTTCGTGGAGGGAGAACTACGAGCAGTACTTC. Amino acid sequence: CASSSWRENYEQYF.

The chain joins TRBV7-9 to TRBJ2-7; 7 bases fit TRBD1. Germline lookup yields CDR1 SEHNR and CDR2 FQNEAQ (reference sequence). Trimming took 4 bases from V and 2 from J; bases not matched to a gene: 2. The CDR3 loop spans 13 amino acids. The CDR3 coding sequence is TGTGCCAGCAGCTGGGGACAGACCTACGAGCAGTACTTC. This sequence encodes CASSWGQTYEQYF.

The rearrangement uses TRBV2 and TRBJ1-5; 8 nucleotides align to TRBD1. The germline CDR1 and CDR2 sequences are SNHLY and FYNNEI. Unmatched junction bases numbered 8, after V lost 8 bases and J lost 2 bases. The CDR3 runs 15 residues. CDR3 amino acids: CASVYQTGGNQPQHF. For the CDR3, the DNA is TGTGCCAGCGTTTACCAGACAGGGGGCAATCAGCCCCAGCATTTT.

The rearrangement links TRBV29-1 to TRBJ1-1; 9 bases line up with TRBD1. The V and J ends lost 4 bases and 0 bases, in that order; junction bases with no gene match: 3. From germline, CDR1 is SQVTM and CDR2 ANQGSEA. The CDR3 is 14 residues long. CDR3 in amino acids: CSVVQGAMNTEAFF. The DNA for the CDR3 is TGCAGCGTTGTACAGGGGGCAATGAACACTGAAGCTTTCTTT. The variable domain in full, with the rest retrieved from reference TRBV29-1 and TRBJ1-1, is SAVISQKPSRDICQRGTSLTIQCQVDSQVTMMFWYRQQPGQSLTLIATANQGSEATYESGFVIDKFPISRPNLTFSTLTVSNMSPEDSSIYLCSVVQGAMNTEAFFGQGTRLTVV.